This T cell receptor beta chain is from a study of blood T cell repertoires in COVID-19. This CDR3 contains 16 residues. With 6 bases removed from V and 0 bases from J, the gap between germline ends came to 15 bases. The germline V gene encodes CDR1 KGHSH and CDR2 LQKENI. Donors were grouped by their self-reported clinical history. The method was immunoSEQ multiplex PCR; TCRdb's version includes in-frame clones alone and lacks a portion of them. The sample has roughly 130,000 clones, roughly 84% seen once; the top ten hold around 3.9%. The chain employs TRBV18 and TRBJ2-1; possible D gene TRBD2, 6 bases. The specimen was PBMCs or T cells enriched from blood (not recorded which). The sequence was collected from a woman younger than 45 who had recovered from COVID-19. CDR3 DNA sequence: TGTGCCAGCTCTCGAGGGACTTCCAGCTCCTACAATGAGCAGTTCTTC. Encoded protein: CASSRGTSSSYNEQFF. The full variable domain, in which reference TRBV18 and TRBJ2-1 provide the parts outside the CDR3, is NAGVMQNPRHLVRRRGQEARLRCSPMKGHSHVYWYRQLPEEGLKFMVYLQKENIIDESGMPKERFSAEFPKEGPSILRIQQVVRGDSAAYFCASSRGTSSSYNEQFFGPGTRLTVL.